The 16 T cell receptor beta chains below come from one sample, sequenced in a study of cytomegalovirus exposure and HLA in healthy donors. Both 60 Vbeta primers and 13 Jbeta primers went into the PCR. This table comes from immunoSEQ multiplex PCR, and its TCRdb copy is limited to in-frame clones, with some not included. The sample contains more than 85,000 clones, approximately 72% of which appear only once. The specimen was PBMCs. Receptors originate from a man between 25 and 39 years old in good health and CMV-seropositive.

The rearrangement uses TRBV13 and TRBJ2-2; maybe TRBD2 (5 bases). CDR1 is PRHDT, CDR2 FYEKMQ, per germline (reference sequence). This CDR3 contains 15 residues. Trimming removed 0 bases at V and 5 bases at J, with 10 bases between. The CDR3 loop is CASSLGLRGTGELFF. The CDR3, as DNA: TGTGCCAGCAGCTTAGGCCTACGGGGAACCGGGGAGCTGTTTTTT. The variable domain in full, completed from reference TRBV13 and TRBJ2-2, reads AAGVIQSPRHLIKEKRETATLKCYPIPRHDTVYWYQQGPGQDPQFLISFYEKMQSDKGSIPDRFSAQQFSDYHSELNMSSLELGDSALYFCASSLGLRGTGELFFGEGSRLTVL.

V usage is TRBV7-2 and J usage is TRBJ1-4, with D possibly TRBD1 on 6 matching bases. The CDR3 contains 16 residues. Germline V CDR1 and CDR2: SGHTA, FQGNSA. The V end lost 0 bases, the J end lost 7 bases, and 15 bases lay between the germline ends. The CDR3 coding sequence is TGTGCCAGCAGCTTAGCGTTGAGGGGGTTGACTGAAAAACTGTTTTTT. This sequence encodes CASSLALRGLTEKLFF.

This clone was recorded a few times. The chain carries TRBV6-5 and TRBJ2-7; 8 nucleotides agree with TRBD2. The CDR3 totals 14 residues. V dropped 6 bases and J dropped 0; count of bases not matched to a gene: 4. The germline CDR1 and CDR2 sequences are MNHEY and SVGAGI. DNA of the CDR3: TGTGCCAGCAGACTAGCGGCTAGCTCCTACGAGCAGTACTTC. Its translation: CASRLAASSYEQYF.

J is TRBJ2-5 and V is TRBV5-8; 14 bases align to TRBD2. V lost 3 bases, J lost 4 bases, and 2 bases stayed unmatched. Germline lookup yields CDR1 SGHTS and CDR2 YDEGEE. The CDR3 is 15 residues long. The CDR3: CASSYGLAGGETQYF. The CDR3 DNA reads TGTGCCAGCAGCTATGGACTAGCGGGGGGAGAGACCCAGTACTTC. Looking up the rest from reference TRBV5-8 and TRBJ2-5 gives the full variable domain: EAGVTQSPTHLIKTRGQQATLRCSPISGHTSVYWYQQALGLGLQFLLWYDEGEERNRGNFPPRFSGRQFPNYSSELNVNALELEDSALYLCASSYGLAGGETQYFGPGTRLLVL.

V usage is TRBV19 and J usage is TRBJ2-7; D possibly corresponds to TRBD1 (6 bases). V was cut by 2 bases and J by 3 bases, with 14 bases left in between. The CDR3 extends over 15 amino acids. Germline loops: CDR1 LNHDA, CDR2 SQIVND (reference sequence). This chain's CDR3 is CASSITRTVLYEQYF. The CDR3, as DNA: TGTGCCAGTAGTATAACCCGGACAGTTCTCTACGAGCAGTACTTC.

This clone appeared a few times. The chain carries TRBV2 and TRBJ2-5; possibly TRBD2 for D (6 bases). From germline, CDR1 is SNHLY and CDR2 FYNNEI. The germline V and J ends were trimmed by 8 bases and 5 bases, with 12 bases remaining between them. This CDR3 has 12 amino acids. CDR3 in amino acids: CASLSSVETQYF. DNA of the CDR3: TGTGCCAGCTTGTCTAGCGTGGAGACCCAGTACTTC.

This clone turned up a few times. This chain connects TRBV5-4 to TRBJ1-1; D not certain. Looked up from germline, CDR1 is SGHNT and CDR2 is YYREEE (reference sequence). The CDR3 runs 12 residues. Trimming took off 2 bases at V and 1 base at J, with 3 bases between the two ends. The CDR3 nucleotides read TGTGCCAGCAGCTTCGGGAACACTGAAGCTTTCTTT. This gives the protein CASSFGNTEAFF.

The rearrangement links TRBV7-8 to TRBJ2-3, with D possibly matching TRBD1 (6 bases). V dropped 5 bases and J dropped 6 bases, with 15 bases sitting between them. CDR1 is SGHVS, CDR2 FQNEAQ, per germline. The CDR3 has 14 amino acids. CDR3 residues: CASSGPPRGDTQYF. CDR3 nucleotide sequence: TGTGCCAGCAGCGGACCACCCAGGGGTGATACGCAGTATTTT.

The CDR3 DNA follows: TGCGCCAGCAGCTTGGAGCGGGGGGGACAGCCCCAGCATTTT. Translation gives CASSLERGGQPQHF. The chain links TRBV5-1 to TRBJ1-5; TRBD1 might be the D (5 bases). This CDR3 has 14 amino acids. Germline loops: CDR1 SGHRS, CDR2 YFSETQ. Trimming took 0 bases from V and 7 from J, leaving 11 bases between them. The whole variable domain, remainder taken from reference TRBV5-1 and TRBJ1-5, is KAGVTQTPRYLIKTRGQQVTLSCSPISGHRSVSWYQQTPGQGLQFLFEYFSETQRNKGNFPGRFSGRQFSNSRSEMNVSTLELGDSALYLCASSLERGGQPQHFGDGTRLSIL.

The chain is built from TRBV2 and TRBJ2-3; 9 bases line up with TRBD2. Germline V gene sequence: CDR1 SNHLY, CDR2 FYNNEI. With 5 bases clipped from V and 6 bases from J, the junction kept 9 bases outside the gene matches. The CDR3 extends over 15 amino acids. In DNA form, the CDR3 reads TGTGCCAGCAGTTCGCGGCGGGGGGGCGGGGATACGCAGTATTTT. It specifies CASSSRRGGGDTQYF.

The chain recombines TRBV6-1 with TRBJ1-2, with 7 bases aligning to TRBD1. V shed 1 base, J shed 2 bases, and the junction held 10 bases outside the gene matches. The CDR3 sequence is 17 residues long. Germline V gives CDR1 MNHNS, CDR2 SASEGT. In nucleotides, the CDR3 is TGTGCCAGCAGTGAAGACGGGACAGCAATCACCAACTATGGCTACACCTTC. Residues: CASSEDGTAITNYGYTF.

This clone has only a few counts. CDR3 amino acids: CASSLDLRLGAAGENTIYF. CDR3 in DNA: TGTGCCAGCAGCTTAGATTTAAGGCTGGGGGCTGCGGGTGAAAACACCATATATTTT. The rearrangement joins TRBV11-1 to TRBJ1-3; tentative D call: TRBD1 (6 bases). Germline V gene lookup returns CDR1 SGHAT and CDR2 FQDESV (reference sequence). The CDR3 sequence is 19 residues long. V was cut by 1 base and J by 6 bases, with 25 bases left in between. The full variable domain, with the rest looked up from reference TRBV11-1 and TRBJ1-3, is EAEVAQSPRYKITEKSQAVAFWCDPISGHATLYWYRQILGQGPELLVQFQDESVVDDSQLPKDRFSAERLKGVDSTLKIQPAELGDSAMYLCASSLDLRLGAAGENTIYFGEGSWLTVV.

The rearrangement links TRBV5-1 to TRBJ2-7; D is ambiguous. V gave up 2 bases and J gave up 1 base, with 10 bases separating them. From germline, CDR1 is SGHRS and CDR2 YFSETQ. The CDR3 is 14 residues long. The chain's CDR3 is CASSFMGPSYEQYF. The CDR3 DNA follows: TGCGCCAGCAGCTTCATGGGCCCTTCCTACGAGCAGTACTTC. The variable domain in full, with the rest retrieved from reference TRBV5-1 and TRBJ2-7, is KAGVTQTPRYLIKTRGQQVTLSCSPISGHRSVSWYQQTPGQGLQFLFEYFSETQRNKGNFPGRFSGRQFSNSRSEMNVSTLELGDSALYLCASSFMGPSYEQYFGPGTRLTVT.

V and J are TRBV21-1 and TRBJ1-5; TRBD1 is the table's D call, not checked against the DNA. TRBV21-1 is an annotated pseudogene. This CDR3 region has 16 residues. The chain's CDR3 is CASSGEGQGNNQPQHF. The CDR3 DNA follows: TGTGCCAGCAGCGGGGAGGGACAGGGGAACAATCAGCCCCAGCATTTT.

The rearrangement joins TRBV19 to TRBJ2-3; a weak D match, TRBD1 (6 bases). Germline-derived CDR1 and CDR2 are LNHDA and SQIVND (reference sequence). This CDR3 region has 16 residues. V shed 4 bases and J shed 1 base, with 15 bases lying between them. CDR3 in amino acids: CASSRDTEARTDTQYF. DNA for the CDR3: TGTGCCAGTAGTAGGGACACAGAAGCCCGCACAGATACGCAGTATTTT.

The chain employs TRBV4-1 and TRBJ2-1; 9 bases are a match to TRBD1. This CDR3 has 13 amino acids. V trimming: 1 base; J trimming: 8 bases; junction bases outside the gene matches: 0. From germline, CDR1 is MGHRA and CDR2 YSYEKL. CDR3: CASSQGTGDEQFF. The CDR3 coding sequence is TGCGCCAGCAGCCAAGGGACAGGGGATGAGCAGTTCTTC.